Sequencing of this T cell receptor (beta chain) was carried out in a study of T cells expressing NK-cell markers. Overall study results and limits: HCMV specificity was not established for the expanded NKG2C+ T cell clones. In several donors, dominant CD3+CD56+NKG2C+ clonotypes ranked among the top 10 CD8+ clonotypes. In four donors, dominant clonotypes made up about 25-60.1% of CD3+CD56-NKG2C+ cells.

As the method of synthesis, 5'RACE template switching with UMIs yielded TCR beta cDNA. Reanalyzing the 5' RACE reads, TCRdb keeps one entry per CDR3 protein, without DNA. The repertoire table contains about 160,000 distinct CDR3 sequences. CDR3 length: 14 amino acids. The V gene's germline CDR1 is SGHAT and CDR2 FQNNGV. Details on this clonotype: The antigen is undetermined.

Sequenced sample: blood T cells: a sorted CD56 or NKG2C T cell subset, CD4+ or CD8+ T cells, or bulk PBMC T cells (not recorded which). V is TRBV11-2 and J is TRBJ1-1; lacking DNA, the TRBD1 call made by TCRdb goes unchecked. This receptor was taken from a woman between 18 and 75 years old in good health. The CDR3 is CASSLAFGTVEAFF. The variable domain in full, with the rest retrieved from reference TRBV11-2 and TRBJ1-1, is EAGVAQSPRYKIIEKRQSVAFWCNPISGHATLYWYQQILGQGPKLLIQFQNNGVVDDSQLPKDRFSAERLKGVDSTLKIQPAKLEDSAVYLCASSLAFGTVEAFFGQGTRLTVV.